A selection of T cell receptor beta chains follows, all from one sample in a study of prognosis after radiotherapy for stage I lung cancer. TCRdb itself ran the multiplex PCR reads through MiXCR, one entry per CDR3 protein. The sample holds 13,000 to 15,000 distinct CDR3 sequences, roughly 49% seen once. Sequenced here: PBMCs, sampled before or after stereotactic body radiation therapy (not recorded which). The source is a donor of 50 years or more with non-small cell lung cancer. The CDR3 runs from the conserved cysteine through the conserved F or W. A D gene is named only where the DNA matches it firmly. Part of the rows lack a size; the others show once, few, many or a class for expanded clones.

>TRBD1|TRBV6-2/TRBV6-3|many|TRBJ2-5|14
TGTGCCAGCAGTTGGGACAGAGCCCAAGAGACCCAGTACTTC
CASSWDRAQETQYF
>TRBD1|TRBV12-3/TRBV12-4|many|TRBJ1-5|15
TGTGCCAGCAGTTTCGGGGACAGACCAGATCAGCCCCAGCATTTT
CASSFGDRPDQPQHF
>.|TRBV10-3|many|TRBJ2-2|15
TGTGCCATCAGATCTAGCCTTGCGAACACCGGGGAGCTGTTTTTT
CAIRSSLANTGELFF
>.|TRBV28|many|TRBJ1-1|13
TGTGCCAGCAGTTTAGTCAAGGGAAGTGAAGCTTTCTTT
CASSLVKGSEAFF
>.|TRBV5-1|many|TRBJ1-4|12
TGCGCCAGCAGCTCAACTAATGAAAAACTGTTTTTT
CASSSTNEKLFF
>.|TRBV28|medium-sized|TRBJ2-2|16
TGTGCCAGCAGTCTTCAGGGCGGCGCGGGCACCGGGGAGCTGTTTTTT
CASSLQGGAGTGELFF
>.|TRBV19|.|TRBJ2-7|14
TGTGCCAGTAGTATAGATATATTCCGGGGAGAGCAGTACTTC
CASSIDIFRGEQYF
>.|TRBV6-5|.|TRBJ2-3|18
TGTGCCAGCAGTTACCCGTCTAGCGTGGTACCTGACACAGATACGCAGTATTTT
CASSYPSSVVPDTDTQYF
>.|TRBV11-3|many|TRBJ2-5|12
TGTGCCAGCAGCGGCGGGGCGGGGACCCAGTACTTC
CASSGGAGTQYF
>.|TRBV5-1|.|TRBJ2-1|14
TGCGCCAGCAGCTTAACTATCGGTAGCAATGAGCAGTTCTTC
CASSLTIGSNEQFF
>.|TRBV28|.|TRBJ2-1|18
TGTGCCAGCAGTTTATACCTTGGCCACGGACTCCCTTACAATGAGCAGTTCTTC
CASSLYLGHGLPYNEQFF
>TRBD2|TRBV20-1|once|TRBJ2-1|14
TGCAGTGCTCTTTGGACTAGCGGGCTCAATGAGCAGTTCTTC
CSALWTSGLNEQFF
>.|TRBV24-1|medium-sized|TRBJ1-2|14
TGTGCCCCCCCGAAGAGTAAGACTAACTATGGCTACACCTTC
CAPPKSKTNYGYTF
>TRBD1|TRBV6-1|medium-sized|TRBJ2-2|15
TGTGCCAGCAGTGAAGTAGGGGGCGGTACCGGGGAGCTGTTTTTT
CASSEVGGGTGELFF
>TRBD1|TRBV7-8|.|TRBJ2-2|14
TGTGCCAGCAGATATACAGGGGTCACCGGGGAGCTGTTTTTT
CASRYTGVTGELFF
>.|TRBV2|many|TRBJ1-5|12
TGTGCCAGCAGTGAAGGTGAAGAGCCCCAGCATTTT
CASSEGEEPQHF
>TRBD1|TRBV12-3/TRBV12-4|.|TRBJ1-2|14
TGTGCCAGCAGCCGGGGACAGGGATTATATGGCTACACCTTC
CASSRGQGLYGYTF
>.|TRBV12-3/TRBV12-4|medium-sized|TRBJ2-1|16
TGTGCCAGCAGCCCCAGGGGCTCCAACTCCTACAATGAGCAGTTCTTC
CASSPRGSNSYNEQFF
>.|TRBV27|many|TRBJ2-3|18
TGTGCCAGCAGTTCCTCCTATGGTGGAAGCTTGGGGCCAGATACGCAGTATTTT
CASSSSYGGSLGPDTQYF
>.|TRBV7-9|once|TRBJ2-1|15
TGTGCCAGCAGCGCCCGGGACATAGAGTACAATGAGCAGTTCTTC
CASSARDIEYNEQFF
>.|TRBV7-2|.|TRBJ2-3|13
TGTGCCAGCAGCTCCATACAGGGCGCGTCGCAGTATTTT
CASSSIQGASQYF
>.|TRBV11-2|.|TRBJ2-6|19
TGTGCCAGCAGCTTAGAACAGGGAAGGATTTTATCTGGGGCCAACGTCCTGACTTTC
CASSLEQGRILSGANVLTF
>TRBD2|TRBV5-1|.|TRBJ2-3|16
TGCGCCAGCAGCCCAACTAGCGTTGGGATTGGAGATACGCAGTATTTT
CASSPTSVGIGDTQYF
>.|TRBV28|once|TRBJ2-3|15
TGTGCCAGCAGTGTCCAGCGATCTGTCTCCGATACGCAGTATTTT
CASSVQRSVSDTQYF
>.|TRBV5-4|.|TRBJ2-2|15
TGTGCCAGCAGCGGGGGACTTTCGAACACCGGGGAGCTGTTTTTT
CASSGGLSNTGELFF
>.|TRBV28|.|TRBJ2-7|15
TGTGCCAGCAGTCCAGGAGGGAGCCCGGCCTACGAGCAGTACTTC
CASSPGGSPAYEQYF
>.|TRBV2|.|TRBJ2-7|14
TGTGTCAGCAGTGAAGGTGGTATCGGGTACGAGCAGTACTTC
CVSSEGGIGYEQYF
>TRBD2|TRBV20-1|.|TRBJ2-2|16
TGCAGTGCTAGAAAGGGACTAGCAGTGAACACCGGGGAGCTGTTTTTT
CSARKGLAVNTGELFF
>.|TRBV25-1|many|TRBJ1-6|16
TGTGCCAGCAGTGATCCCGGCAAGGGAGAAAATTCACCCCTCCACTTT
CASSDPGKGENSPLHF
>.|TRBV6-1|.|TRBJ2-7|14
TGTGCCAGCACCGGCAGGGGGGGACCCTACGAGCAGTACTTC
CASTGRGGPYEQYF
>.|TRBV4-1|.|TRBJ1-6|16
TGCGCCAGCAGCCAAGATTCTGCGGGAATTAATTCACCCCTCCACTTT
CASSQDSAGINSPLHF
>.|TRBV12-3/TRBV12-4|.|TRBJ2-7|14
TGTGCCAGCAGACCCTGGGGTGTTTCCTACGAGCAGTACTTC
CASRPWGVSYEQYF
>.|TRBV6-5|.|TRBJ2-6|20
TGTGCCAGCAGTTACTGGTGTGGCTCCACCGGAGACTCTGGGGCCAACGTCCTGACTTTC
CASSYWCGSTGDSGANVLTF
>TRBD2|TRBV4-1|few|TRBJ2-3|19
TGCGCCAGCAGCCAAGATCCCCGGACTAGCGGGAGACGAACAGATACGCAGTATTTT
CASSQDPRTSGRRTDTQYF
>.|TRBV28|.|TRBJ2-3|19
TGTGCCAGCAGTTTCCCAGGACATCATAGCGGAGAGGAGGCAGATACGCAGTATTTT
CASSFPGHHSGEEADTQYF
>.|TRBV7-8|many|TRBJ2-6|20
TGTGCCAGCAGCTTAGCCGGGGCAGGGATCCCCTTCTCTGGGGCCAACGTCCTGACTTTC
CASSLAGAGIPFSGANVLTF
>TRBD1|TRBV6-1|.|TRBJ2-7|20
TGTGCCAGCAGTCTTATCCCGACAGGGGGCTCAGACACCACGGCGCACGAGCAGTACTTC
CASSLIPTGGSDTTAHEQYF
>TRBD2|TRBV2|once|TRBJ2-2|15
TGTGCCAGCAGGGCACTAGCGGGGATCACCGGGGAGCTGTTTTTT
CASRALAGITGELFF
>TRBD2|TRBV2|.|TRBJ2-3|14
TGTGCCAGCACCGGACTAGCGTACACAGATACGCAGTATTTT
CASTGLAYTDTQYF
>TRBD2|TRBV24-1|many|TRBJ2-1|16
TGTGCCACCAGCCCCCTCGGGGAGGGTATGGGCGGTGAGCAGTTCTTC
CATSPLGEGMGGEQFF